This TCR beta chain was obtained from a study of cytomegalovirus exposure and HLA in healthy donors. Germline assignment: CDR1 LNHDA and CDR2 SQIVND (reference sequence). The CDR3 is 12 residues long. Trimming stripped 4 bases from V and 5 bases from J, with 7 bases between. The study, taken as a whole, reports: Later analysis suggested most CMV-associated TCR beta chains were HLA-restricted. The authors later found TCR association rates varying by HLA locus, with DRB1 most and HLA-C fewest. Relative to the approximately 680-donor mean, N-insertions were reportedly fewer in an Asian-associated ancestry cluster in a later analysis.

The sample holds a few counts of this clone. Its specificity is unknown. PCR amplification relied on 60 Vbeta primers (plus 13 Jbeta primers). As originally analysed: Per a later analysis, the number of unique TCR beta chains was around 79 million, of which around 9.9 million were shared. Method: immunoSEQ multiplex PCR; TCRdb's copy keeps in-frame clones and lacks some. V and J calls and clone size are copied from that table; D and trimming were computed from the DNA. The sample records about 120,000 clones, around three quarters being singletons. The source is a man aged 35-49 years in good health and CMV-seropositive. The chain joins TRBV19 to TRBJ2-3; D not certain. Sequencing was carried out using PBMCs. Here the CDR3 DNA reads TGTGCCAGTAGTACGGGTAGAGATACGCAGTATTTT. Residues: CASSTGRDTQYF.